This TCR beta chain came from a study of glioma-infiltrating T cells after dendritic cell vaccination. The wider study: Samples are from glioblastoma patients in Phase I and II dendritic cell vaccine trials. At biweekly intervals, patients got three intradermal dendritic cell vaccine injections. Autologous tumor lysate-pulsed dendritic cell vaccination was given between the early 2000s and the early 2010s.

Sequenced by immunoSEQ multiplex PCR; TCRdb stores in-frame clones only, minus some. The sample lists tens of thousands of clones, about four fifths occurring once. The germline gives CDR1 MNHNS, CDR2 SASEGT. This CDR3 contains 15 residues. V was shortened by 3 bases and J by 0 bases, with 11 bases between the two germline ends. Time point meaning: after dendritic cell vaccination, including at tumor progression/relapse. This TCR came from a human donor with glioblastoma. This chain connects TRBV6-1 to TRBJ1-1, with D uncertain. The sample consisted of blood, taken after dendritic cell vaccination. This CDR3 reads CASSDSGYMNTEAFF. As DNA, the CDR3 is TGTGCCAGCAGTGATTCGGGGTACATGAACACTGAAGCTTTCTTT.